This T cell receptor beta chain was sequenced during a study of blood T cells in healthy people across ages. Germline trimming cut 5 bases from V and 4 bases from J; bases unmatched to any gene: 2. CDR3 length: 15 residues. CDR1 is SEHNR and CDR2 is FQNEAQ in the germline V gene (reference sequence). The use of a sample-barcoded 5' primer and a J-beta primer mix characterized a second PCR of roughly 6 to 12 cycles. Individual samples furnished no less than 2.5 million CDR3-containing paired-end reads apiece. TCRdb itself ran the 5' RACE reads through MiXCR, one entry per CDR3 protein. This sample yields over a million distinct CDR3 sequences, of which approximately 42% are seen a single time; over 3.5% belongs to the top ten. This clonotype was recorded many times. Its antigen remains unknown. Study-wide points: Investigators treated diversity estimates from one million T cells as underestimates.

Sequencing was done on a sample of blood. The source of this sequence is a woman aged 18-30 years in good health. The V gene is TRBV7-9, the J gene TRBJ2-5; TRBD2 aligns across 15 bases. The CDR3 region has the DNA TGTGCCAGCAGCCGGACTAGCGGGAGGGGAGAGACCCAGTACTTC. Amino acids: CASSRTSGRGETQYF.